One sample yielded the 24 T cell receptor beta chains listed below, sequenced in a study of Ad26.COV2.S vaccination and SARS-CoV-2 variants. The method was immunoSEQ multiplex PCR; TCRdb's version includes in-frame clones alone and lacks a portion of them. The sample lists hundreds of thousands of clones, 89% occurring once. As for treatment: roughly 20 received Ad26.COV2.S at low or high dose, single or two shots; 5 received placebo; per-sample allocation not given. Specimen acquisition occurred on day 63 following the initial vaccine or placebo injection. The sequenced sample was peripheral blood, obtained in a trial of Ad26.COV2.S vaccine versus placebo. These receptors were obtained from a person aged 18 to 65 who received the Ad26.COV2.S COVID-19 vaccine or a placebo.

This chain uses TRBV11-2 with TRBJ2-1; 11 bases align to TRBD2. CDR1 and CDR2 from the germline V gene are SGHAT and FQNNGV. The ends lost 4 bases at V and 1 base at J; junction bases unmatched: 6. The CDR3 spans 17 residues. CDR3 amino acids: CASSSPGLAESYNEQFF. CDR3 nucleotide sequence: TGTGCCAGCAGCTCACCGGGACTAGCGGAATCCTACAATGAGCAGTTCTTC.

This chain uses TRBV11-2 with TRBJ1-2; D is unresolved. CDR1 SGHAT and CDR2 FQNNGV come from the germline V gene. The CDR3 spans 15 residues. V was cut by 5 bases and J by 6 bases, with 19 bases left in between. The CDR3 DNA reads as TGTGCCAGCAGCCAATCACCTCCAGGAGGGCATGGCTACACCTTC. This sequence encodes CASSQSPPGGHGYTF.

The chain carries TRBV11-3 and TRBJ2-2; D gene ambiguous. The CDR3 spans 15 residues. V shed 5 bases and J shed 4 bases, with 14 bases lying between them. CDR1 and CDR2 (germline): SGHNT, YENEEA. For the CDR3, the DNA is TGTGCCAGCAGCCATAGCCCGCCGAGCACCGGGGAGCTGTTTTTT. This encodes CASSHSPPSTGELFF.

The count of this clone is one. The genes are TRBV5-1 and TRBJ1-1; a weak D match, TRBD1 (6 bases). The germline CDR1 and CDR2 sequences are SGHRS and YFSETQ. Trimming stripped 5 bases from V and 4 bases from J, with 15 bases between. The CDR3 is made up of 14 amino acids. Written as DNA, the CDR3 is TGCGCCAGCAGTGAACTGGGGGGCTCCACTGAAGCTTTCTTT. This gives the protein CASSELGGSTEAFF. The full variable domain, in which reference TRBV5-1 and TRBJ1-1 provide the parts outside the CDR3, is KAGVTQTPRYLIKTRGQQVTLSCSPISGHRSVSWYQQTPGQGLQFLFEYFSETQRNKGNFPGRFSGRQFSNSRSEMNVSTLELGDSALYLCASSELGGSTEAFFGQGTRLTVV.

V and J are TRBV3-1 (or the pseudogene TRBV3-2) and TRBJ2-1; 7 positions match TRBD1. The germline V gene has CDR1 LGHDT and CDR2 YNNKEL (reference sequence). The CDR3 spans 17 residues. The V and J ends lost 3 bases and 7 bases, in that order; junction bases with no gene match: 15. CDR3 residues: CASSHDIQTTGRNEQFF. Written as DNA, the CDR3 is TGTGCCAGCAGCCACGACATACAAACGACAGGGAGAAATGAGCAGTTCTTC.

The V gene is TRBV5-6, the J gene TRBJ2-5; D gene uncertain. Germline V gene lookup returns CDR1 SGHDT and CDR2 YYEEEE. The CDR3 sequence is 14 residues long. Deletions cut 4 bases from V and 9 bases from J, with 19 bases between. CDR3 bases: TGTGCCAGCAGCCCGACGGAAATACGGTGGTCCCAGTACTTC. The encoded protein is CASSPTEIRWSQYF.

The chain joins TRBV30 to TRBJ1-1; D is uncertain. The CDR3 totals 14 residues. Per germline, CDR1 GTSNPN and CDR2 SVGIG (reference sequence). V lost 3 bases and J 5 bases, leaving 16 bases between the germline ends. CDR3 in amino acids: CAWSPGPGGTEAFF. In DNA, the CDR3 is TGTGCCTGGAGCCCGGGCCCCGGCGGAACTGAAGCTTTCTTT.

The gene calls are TRBV24-1 and TRBJ2-3; the D gene is possibly TRBD2 (6 bases). The CDR3 has 15 residues. The V end was cut by 5 bases, the J end by 5 bases, with 16 bases between. CDR1 and CDR2 from the germline V gene are KGHDR and SFDVKD. In DNA form, the CDR3 reads TGTGCCACCAGTGGGTTCGGGGAGGTTGGAGATACGCAGTATTTT. Its translation is CATSGFGEVGDTQYF.

The J gene is TRBJ1-1, the V gene TRBV12-1; no DNA check was done on the table's D call, TRBD1. TRBV12-1 is a recognized pseudogene. The CDR3 contains 13 residues. The CDR3 bases are TGTGCCAGCAGCTACAGGCTGAACACTGAAGCTTTCTTT. Protein: CASSYRLNTEAFF.

The chain recombines TRBV11-2 with TRBJ1-2; no reliable D call. V shed 6 bases and J shed 14 bases, with 16 bases lying between them. The CDR3 is 11 amino acids. Germline CDR1 and CDR2: SGHAT and FQNNGV. The CDR3 reads CASSSGLLGTF. For the CDR3, the DNA is TGTGCCAGCAGTTCAGGACTTCTAGGTACCTTC.

This sequence joins TRBV2 and TRBJ1-4; 10 positions agree with TRBD1. Looked up from germline, CDR1 is SNHLY and CDR2 is FYNNEI. The CDR3 totals 14 residues. V shed 6 bases and J 5 bases; nucleotides not matched to a gene: 3. The CDR3 sequence is CASSKDRGNEKLFF. In DNA, the CDR3 is TGTGCCAGCAGCAAGGACAGGGGGAATGAAAAACTGTTTTTT.

The chain carries TRBV24-1 and TRBJ2-7, with 12 bases fitting TRBD1. Trimming at V came to 12 bases and at J to 6 bases, leaving 20 bases not matched to a gene. Germline CDR1 is KGHDR and CDR2 is SFDVKD. The CDR3 consists of 17 residues. CDR3 in amino acids: CAVWGTGGAGLMVEQYF. The CDR3, as DNA: TGTGCCGTCTGGGGGACAGGGGGCGCCGGGCTAATGGTCGAGCAGTACTTC.

The chain recombines TRBV12-3 or TRBV12-4 with TRBJ1-2; D is uncertain. Trimming pared 6 bases from V and 4 bases from J, leaving 12 bases between. This CDR3 is 13 amino acids long. The chain's CDR3 is CASRPDRFYGYTF. The CDR3 nucleotides are TGTGCCAGCAGACCCGATCGTTTCTATGGCTACACCTTC.

The rearrangement uses TRBV5-4 and TRBJ2-7; D uncertain. The germline V and J ends were trimmed by 5 bases and 7 bases, with 16 bases remaining between them. The CDR3 has 13 amino acids. Germline V gene data show CDR1 as SGHNT and CDR2 as YYREEE (reference sequence). The CDR3 region is CASSSKGSGEQYF. CDR3 nucleotides: TGTGCCAGCAGTAGCAAGGGTAGTGGGGAGCAGTACTTC.

The chain carries TRBV5-6 and TRBJ2-7; 10 bases align to TRBD1. Per the germline V gene, CDR1 is SGHDT and CDR2 is YYEEEE. This CDR3 has 15 amino acids. The V gene end was trimmed by 2 bases and the J gene end by 5 bases; junction bases not matched to a gene: 7. This CDR3 is CASSFPGQGIDEQYF. The CDR3 bases are TGTGCCAGCAGCTTTCCGGGACAGGGGATCGACGAGCAGTACTTC.

This chain connects TRBV19 to TRBJ1-3, with D tentatively TRBD1 (5 bases). CDR1 and CDR2 from the germline V gene are LNHDA and SQIVND (reference sequence). Deletions cut 9 bases from V and 1 base from J, with 13 bases between. The CDR3 runs to 14 residues. The CDR3: CASNPAGSGNTIYF. The DNA of the CDR3 is TGTGCCAGCAATCCGGCAGGGTCTGGAAACACCATATATTTT.

About this clone: The same CDR3 also results from other DNA sequences found in this sample. The gene calls are TRBV4-3 and TRBJ1-5, with D perhaps matching TRBD1 (6 bases). Germline V lookup: CDR1 LGHNA, CDR2 YSLEER. The CDR3 has 14 residues. V was shortened by 0 bases and J by 4 bases, with 7 bases between the two germline ends. The DNA for the CDR3 is TGCGCCAGCAGCCAAGACAGGGGAAATCAGCCCCAGCATTTT. Translating gives CASSQDRGNQPQHF.

This sequence joins TRBV20-1 and TRBJ2-3, with D perhaps matching TRBD2 (5 bases). In germline, CDR1 is DFQATT, CDR2 SNEGSKA (reference sequence). Trimming stripped 6 bases from V and 8 bases from J, with 12 bases between. CDR3 length: 11 residues. CDR3 loop: CSAPGLSTQYF. For the CDR3, the DNA is TGCAGTGCCCCAGGACTCAGTACGCAGTATTTT.

V is TRBV6-4 and J is TRBJ2-7; D remains ambiguous. This CDR3 comprises 12 residues. The germline V gene has CDR1 MRHNA and CDR2 SNTAGT. V was pared by 4 bases and J by 4 bases, with 8 bases between. For the CDR3, the DNA is TGTGCCAGCAGTGCACTCAGGTACGAGCAGTACTTC. Translating it yields CASSALRYEQYF.

This chain links TRBV27 with TRBJ2-3, with TRBD2 matching over 11 bases. This CDR3 comprises 20 residues. Trimming cost V 0 bases and J 3 bases; bases outside gene matches: 14. The germline gives CDR1 MNHEY, CDR2 SMNVEV (reference sequence). CDR3 region: CASSLSSAYPGTSGTDTQYF. For the CDR3, the DNA is TGTGCCAGCAGTTTATCGAGCGCCTACCCCGGGACTAGCGGAACAGATACGCAGTATTTT.

The V gene is TRBV19, the J gene TRBJ1-5; no firm D call. CDR1 and CDR2 (germline): LNHDA, SQIVND (reference sequence). The CDR3 extends over 15 amino acids. Trimming cost V 3 bases and J 4 bases, with 13 bases left between them. In DNA, the CDR3 is TGTGCCAGTAGTATTGAGCCAAACCCTAATCAGCCCCAGCATTTT. Protein: CASSIEPNPNQPQHF.

This clone came up a few times. The rearrangement joins TRBV5-4 to TRBJ2-7; 10 bases line up with TRBD2. CDR3 size: 15 residues. Trimming at V came to 1 base and at J to 6 bases, leaving 7 bases not matched to a gene. CDR1 and CDR2 from the germline V gene are SGHNT and YYREEE (reference sequence). CDR3 in DNA: TGTGCCAGCAGCTTGAATCAGCGGGAGGGCCTCGAGCAGTACTTC. It is translated as CASSLNQREGLEQYF.

Remarks on this clone: The same CDR3 can be traced to other DNA sequences in this sample. The chain uses TRBV5-1 and TRBJ1-5; no definite D call. This CDR3 region has 14 residues. CDR1 SGHRS and CDR2 YFSETQ come from the germline V gene. V lost 2 bases and J 0 bases, leaving 6 bases between the germline ends. CDR3 sequence: CASSLEGSNQPQHF. The CDR3 DNA follows: TGCGCCAGCAGCTTAGAGGGTAGCAATCAGCCCCAGCATTTT.

This chain connects TRBV19 to TRBJ1-2; no definite D call. In germline, CDR1 is LNHDA, CDR2 SQIVND (reference sequence). Trimming took off 4 bases at V and 2 bases at J, with 8 bases between the two ends. This CDR3 comprises 13 residues. CDR3 DNA sequence: TGTGCCAGTAGTACGGATATGAACTATGGCTACACCTTC. Encoded protein: CASSTDMNYGYTF.